The 21 T cell receptor beta chains given below trace back to one sample, sequenced in a study of low-dose radiotherapy and immunotherapy resistance in tumors. Primers used for first-strand cDNA, a TRAV- and TRBV-specific set, covered both alpha and beta chains. TCR amplification used around 19 PCR cycles, a constant-region primer and a V-primer adapter. TCRdb analysed the reads with MiXCR anew, one entry per CDR3 protein. The sample shows some 94,000 distinct CDR3 sequences, 20% to 25% of them seen only once. Time point indicated: after trial treatment. Treatment here: LDRT plus nivolumab, ipilimumab, low-dose cyclophosphamide and aspirin (RACIN trial). The sequencing used PBMCs, collected after low-dose radiotherapy plus immunotherapy. The receptor set was obtained from a female donor with ovarian cancer.

The chain joins TRBV23-1 to TRBJ2-1, with D hard to call. TRBV23-1 carries the ORF label, with uncertain function. Trimming left V 3 bases short and J 5 bases short, with 11 bases between. This CDR3 contains 14 residues. CDR3 amino acids: CASSHISWDNEQFF. Here the CDR3 DNA reads TGCGCCAGCAGTCATATATCCTGGGACAATGAGCAGTTCTTC.

This chain uses TRBV5-4 with TRBJ2-1; 12 bases align to TRBD2. Germline V gives CDR1 SGHNT, CDR2 YYREEE (reference sequence). The CDR3 is 15 residues long. The V gene end was trimmed by 0 bases and the J gene end by 12 bases; junction bases not matched to a gene: 7. The CDR3, as DNA: TGTGCCAGCAGCTTGGGACTAGCGGGAGCTGCGTCGCAGTTCTTC. Residues: CASSLGLAGAASQFF.

This sequence joins TRBV6-1 and TRBJ2-3, with D perhaps assigned TRBD1 or TRBD2 (5 bases each). V gave up 5 bases and J gave up 5 bases, with 11 bases separating them. Germline CDR1 MNHNS, CDR2 SASEGT. The CDR3 contains 13 residues. CDR3 sequence (DNA): TGTGCCAGCAGTTACTCGGGGCAAGATACGCAGTATTTT. Its translation: CASSYSGQDTQYF.

This clonotype has ten or more counts. The chain combines TRBV11-2 with TRBJ2-1; 7 positions match TRBD2. This CDR3 has 17 residues. Germline lookup yields CDR1 SGHAT and CDR2 FQNNGV. J lost 7 bases, V lost 5 bases, and 17 bases had no gene match. CDR3 residues: CASSQSGMFGGRNEQFF. The CDR3 DNA reads TGTGCCAGCAGCCAAAGCGGAATGTTCGGCGGGAGAAATGAGCAGTTCTTC.

This clonotype has more than one count but fewer than ten. The rearrangement uses TRBV12-3 or TRBV12-4 and TRBJ2-2; D gene unclear. Trimming removed 3 bases from V and 4 bases from J, with 6 bases in between. There are 13 residues in the CDR3. The CDR3 nucleotides are TGTGCCAGCAGTTTTGGGTTCACCGGGGAGCTGTTTTTT. It yields the protein CASSFGFTGELFF.

This clonotype was counted ten times or more. The genes are TRBV6-2 or TRBV6-3 and TRBJ2-5; 11 nucleotides line up with TRBD2. This CDR3 is built from 18 residues. CDR1 MNHEY and CDR2 SVGEGT come from the germline V gene. With 5 bases clipped from V and 0 bases from J, the junction kept 11 bases outside the gene matches. CDR3 nucleotide sequence: TGTGCCAGCAGTACCCTCCGACTAGCGGGACAGTACCAAGAGACCCAGTACTTC. This sequence encodes CASSTLRLAGQYQETQYF.

The CDR3 here is CASSLGGRFGGSTEAFF. CDR3 coding DNA: TGTGCCAGCAGCTTAGGCGGACGTTTTGGGGGAAGCACTGAAGCTTTCTTT. The chain combines TRBV11-3 with TRBJ1-1; D possibly corresponds to TRBD1 (5 bases). V dropped 1 base and J dropped 4 bases, with 19 bases sitting between them. This CDR3 region has 17 residues. In germline, CDR1 is SGHNT, CDR2 YENEEA.

The genes are TRBV5-5 and TRBJ2-5; 7 bases fit TRBD2. V gave up 4 bases and J gave up 3 bases; unmatched junction bases: 9. CDR1 SGHKS and CDR2 YYEKEE come from the germline V gene (reference sequence). The length of the CDR3 is 15 residues. The CDR3 reads CASSAPGLSKETQYF. CDR3 bases: TGTGCCAGCAGCGCCCCGGGACTAAGCAAAGAGACCCAGTACTTC.

This clonotype occurred many times. The chain links TRBV5-4 to TRBJ1-5; D call uncertain. With 1 base removed from V and 5 bases from J, the gap between germline ends came to 7 bases. Germline V gene data show CDR1 as SGHNT and CDR2 as YYREEE (reference sequence). The CDR3 runs to 13 residues. CDR3 in amino acids: CASSLHPDQPQHF. CDR3 nucleotides: TGTGCCAGCAGCTTGCATCCGGATCAGCCCCAGCATTTT.

The rearrangement uses TRBV28 and TRBJ1-2; maybe TRBD1 (6 bases). In germline, CDR1 is MDHEN, CDR2 SYDVKM. V lost 8 bases and J lost 5, with 18 bases in between. The CDR3 is made up of 14 amino acids. CDR3 DNA: TGTGCCAGCGCCTCCGGTCCGGGGGCGTATGGCTACACCTTC. It specifies CASASGPGAYGYTF.

This clonotype was observed at least ten times. The rearrangement uses TRBV5-4 and TRBJ2-3, with D unresolved. The CDR3 length is 15 residues. Looked up from germline, CDR1 is SGHNT and CDR2 is YYREEE (reference sequence). The V end was cut by 0 bases, the J end by 2 bases, with 10 bases between. The CDR3 reads CASSLGLGYTDTQYF. The CDR3 nucleotides are TGTGCCAGCAGCTTGGGGCTAGGATACACAGATACGCAGTATTTT.

This clonotype was detected once. A much larger clone lies a single base off, so this may be a read error. The chain is built from TRBV30 and TRBJ2-1; TRBD2 might be the D (5 bases). V was cut by 2 bases and J by 6 bases, with 14 bases left in between. The CDR3 extends over 14 amino acids. Per germline, CDR1 GTSNPN and CDR2 SVGIG (reference sequence). The CDR3 nucleotides read TGTGCCTGGAGTCCGGGGTGGACTTCCAATGAGCAGTTCTTC. Protein: CAWSPGWTSNEQFF.

This clonotype has a handful of counts. The genes are TRBV28 and TRBJ2-7, with D uncertain. V gave up 3 bases and J gave up 9 bases, with 12 bases separating them. Germline V CDR1 and CDR2: MDHEN, SYDVKM. This CDR3 region has 12 residues. CDR3 coding DNA: TGTGCCAGCAGTTTTTTTTTTTGGGTGCAGTACTTC. This codes for CASSFFFWVQYF.

The V and J genes are TRBV29-1 and TRBJ1-1; D is unclear. V was pared by 4 bases and J by 5 bases, with 8 bases between. The CDR3 extends over 11 amino acids. Germline V gives CDR1 SQVTM, CDR2 ANQGSEA. The CDR3 region is CSVVLGTEAFF. CDR3 DNA sequence: TGCAGCGTTGTTTTGGGGACTGAAGCTTTCTTT.

This clonotype was seen a handful of times. V gene TRBV19 combines with J gene TRBJ2-2; tentatively, D is TRBD2 (6 bases). Germline V gives CDR1 LNHDA, CDR2 SQIVND (reference sequence). Trimming took off 3 bases at V and 1 base at J, with 15 bases between the two ends. This CDR3 is built from 17 residues. The CDR3 DNA reads TGTGCCAGTAGTATTTTTTGGGCGGAGGGGAACACCGGGGAGCTGTTTTTT. Translated, it gives CASSIFWAEGNTGELFF. Full variable domain (missing parts from reference TRBV19 and TRBJ2-2): DGGITQSPKYLFRKEGQNVTLSCEQNLNHDAMYWYRQDPGQGLRLIYYSQIVNDFQKGDIAEGYSVSREKKESFPLTVTSAQKNPTAFYLCASSIFWAEGNTGELFFGEGSRLTVL.

This clonotype was observed at least ten times. V and J are TRBV7-2 and TRBJ1-1; D is ambiguous. CDR1 is SGHTA, CDR2 FQGNSA, per germline. This CDR3 is built from 15 residues. The V end was cut by 3 bases, the J end by 3 bases, with 14 bases between. CDR3 DNA: TGTGCCAGCAGCTTTGCGACGCGAAGGGACACTGAAGCTTTCTTT. Translation: CASSFATRRDTEAFF.

In this sample, this clonotype turned up many times. The V and J genes are TRBV7-9 and TRBJ2-1; 13 nucleotides align to TRBD2. V shed 4 bases and J 3 bases; nucleotides not matched to a gene: 3. The V gene's germline CDR1 is SEHNR and CDR2 FQNEAQ (reference sequence). The CDR3 loop spans 16 amino acids. The CDR3 region is CASSSGLAGVYNEQFF. DNA of the CDR3: TGTGCCAGCAGCTCCGGACTAGCGGGAGTCTACAATGAGCAGTTCTTC.

This clonotype appeared many times. This rearrangement joins TRBV4-2 to TRBJ1-2; the match to TRBD1 covers 10 bases. CDR3 size: 17 residues. Per the germline V gene, CDR1 is LGHNA and CDR2 is YNFKEQ. J was trimmed by 5 bases and V by 1 base; bases with no gene match: 10. As DNA, the CDR3 is TGTGCCAGCAGCCAAGTAGGCGGGACAGGGGCTGGGTATGGCTACACCTTC. Translating gives CASSQVGGTGAGYGYTF.

This sequence joins TRBV28 and TRBJ2-3; 10 bases are a match to TRBD2. The trim removed 3 bases at V and 6 bases at J, leaving 6 bases unmatched. The CDR3 sequence is 15 residues long. The germline V gene has CDR1 MDHEN and CDR2 SYDVKM. CDR3 region: CASSLSGRAGDTQYF. CDR3 sequence (DNA): TGTGCCAGCAGTTTGAGCGGGAGGGCGGGGGATACGCAGTATTTT.

The genes are TRBV5-1 and TRBJ1-3; a weak D match, TRBD1 (5 bases). The CDR3 totals 14 residues. Germline V gene sequence: CDR1 SGHRS, CDR2 YFSETQ. Deletions cut 4 bases from V and 4 bases from J, with 12 bases between. CDR3 sequence (DNA): TGCGCCAGCAGCCCGTCGGGACCCGGAAACACCATATATTTT. As protein: CASSPSGPGNTIYF. The full variable domain, its missing parts supplied by reference TRBV5-1 and TRBJ1-3, is KAGVTQTPRYLIKTRGQQVTLSCSPISGHRSVSWYQQTPGQGLQFLFEYFSETQRNKGNFPGRFSGRQFSNSRSEMNVSTLELGDSALYLCASSPSGPGNTIYFGEGSWLTVV.

Ten or more counts support this clonotype. The CDR3 is CASSERAGGRNEQYF. CDR3 sequence (DNA): TGTGCCAGCAGTGAACGAGCGGGGGGCCGCAACGAGCAGTACTTC. The rearrangement links TRBV2 to TRBJ2-7; 9 bases line up with TRBD2. Germline CDR1 is SNHLY and CDR2 is FYNNEI. The J segment lost 5 bases and the V segment lost 2 bases, leaving 7 bases of the junction unmatched. The CDR3 spans 15 residues.